This record concerns one T cell receptor (beta chain) sequence. The antigen is unknown. From the germline J gene comes the end of the CDR3, since the read stops 3 residues before it. The data derive from a study of T cells in women clearing cervical HPV infection. Broader study findings: Controls had more TRBV6-7 (approximately 0.15%) than cases (roughly 0.11%).

TCRdb keeps only in-frame clones here, not all; method: immunoSEQ multiplex PCR. The sample shows tens of thousands of clones, and 7.5% to 10% sits with its ten largest clones. The V and J ends lost 5 bases and 5 bases, in that order; junction bases with no gene match: 11. This CDR3 is built from 14 residues. CDR1 is DFQATT and CDR2 is SNEGSKA in the germline V gene (reference sequence). Sequencing was done on a sample of blood buffy coat. This chain links TRBV20-1 with TRBJ2-5; 7 nucleotides match TRBD1. This clonotype was sampled from a woman aged 18 to 75 with a cervical HPV16 infection that either progressed to CIN3+ or cleared (not recorded which). The CDR3 region is CSAYQGVIGETQYF. CDR3 DNA, as far as it was read: TGCAGTGCTTATCAGGGGGTCATCGGGGAGACC.